These 21 T cell receptor beta chains came from one sample sequenced in a study of cytomegalovirus exposure and HLA in healthy donors. Produced via immunoSEQ multiplex PCR; TCRdb's table is partial and in-frame only. In the table there are roughly 120,000 clones, roughly 90% of which are singletons. The sequencing input was PBMCs. The receptors stem from a woman aged 18-29 years in good health and CMV-seronegative.

The DNA of the CDR3 is TGTGCCAGCAGCCAAGAGTGGAGCAGGGTAATCACTCAGCCCCAGCATTTT. Encoded protein: CASSQEWSRVITQPQHF. This chain connects TRBV4-2 to TRBJ1-5; TRBD1 is a possible D gene (5 bases). The CDR3 covers 17 residues. Germline V gene lookup returns CDR1 LGHNA and CDR2 YNFKEQ. V was shortened by 0 bases and J by 6 bases, with 18 bases between the two germline ends.

This clone appeared a single time. V usage is TRBV28 and J usage is TRBJ1-3; 12 bases are a match to TRBD1. The junction had 8 bases not matched to a gene; V was cut back by 2 bases and J by 0 bases. The germline V gene encodes CDR1 MDHEN and CDR2 SYDVKM. This CDR3 is 19 amino acids long. In DNA form, the CDR3 reads TGTGCCAGCAGTTTACCGCCGGGGACAGGGGGCGCCTCTGGAAACACCATATATTTT. Protein sequence: CASSLPPGTGGASGNTIYF.

This clone was recorded only once. The chain links TRBV7-8 to TRBJ2-5; possibly TRBD2 for D (6 bases). V shed 3 bases and J shed 4 bases, with 9 bases lying between them. Per germline, CDR1 SGHVS and CDR2 FQNEAQ. CDR3 length: 13 residues. In nucleotides, the CDR3 is TGTGCCAGCAGCTTGGCGGGGCCAGAGACCCAGTACTTC. Its protein product is CASSLAGPETQYF.

CDR3 coding DNA: TGTGCCAGCAGCTTAGACTTCGATGAGCAGTTCTTC. Amino acid sequence: CASSLDFDEQFF. The chain links TRBV7-2 to TRBJ2-1; D is unclear. Germline V CDR1 and CDR2: SGHTA, FQGNSA. The CDR3 is 12 amino acids. Trimming shortened V by 1 base and J by 8 bases, and 6 bases separated the two germline ends.

The chain uses TRBV29-1 and TRBJ2-3; D may be TRBD2 (7 bases). From germline, CDR1 is SQVTM and CDR2 ANQGSEA. Between the trimmed V and J ends, which lost 4 bases and 4 bases, there was a span of 12 bases. This CDR3 is 13 amino acids long. CDR3 DNA sequence: TGCAGCGTTGTAGGGGGGGGTGCAGATACGCAGTATTTT. The encoded protein is CSVVGGGADTQYF.

V usage is TRBV5-8 and J usage is TRBJ1-2; D possibly corresponds to TRBD1 (5 bases). The V end was cut by 0 bases, the J end by 4 bases, with 13 bases between. Germline V gene sequence: CDR1 SGHTS, CDR2 YDEGEE. This CDR3 comprises 15 residues. The chain's CDR3 is CASSLETRGSYGYTF. The CDR3 nucleotides are TGTGCCAGCAGCTTGGAAACCCGGGGGTCCTATGGCTACACCTTC.

V usage is TRBV27 and J usage is TRBJ1-5; TRBD1 is a possible D gene (6 bases). Trimming cost V 4 bases and J 2 bases, with 15 bases left between them. From germline, CDR1 is MNHEY and CDR2 SMNVEV (reference sequence). The CDR3 is 16 amino acids. The CDR3, as DNA: TGTGCCAGCAGTTCCCACGGACAGACGGGCAATCAGCCCCAGCATTTT. Translating it yields CASSSHGQTGNQPQHF.

The chain links TRBV28 to TRBJ2-3; a possible D gene is TRBD1 (6 bases). This CDR3 region has 15 residues. V lost 8 bases and J 3 bases, leaving 18 bases between the germline ends. In germline, CDR1 is MDHEN, CDR2 SYDVKM. The chain's CDR3 is CASHPYQGITDTQYF. As DNA, the CDR3 is TGTGCCAGCCATCCTTATCAGGGGATAACAGATACGCAGTATTTT. Based on the CDR3 plus reference TRBV28 and TRBJ2-3, the full variable domain is DVKVTQSSRYLVKRTGEKVFLECVQDMDHENMFWYRQDPGLGLRLIYFSYDVKMKEKGDIPEGYSVSREKKERFSLILESASTNQTSMYLCASHPYQGITDTQYFGPGTRLTVL.

This chain joins TRBV5-6 and TRBJ2-7; a weak D match, TRBD1 (6 bases). The germline CDR1 and CDR2 sequences are SGHDT and YYEEEE. The CDR3 totals 15 residues. V gave up 0 bases and J gave up 1 base, with 11 bases separating them. The CDR3 reads CASSLVGDRSYEQYF. CDR3 sequence (DNA): TGTGCCAGCAGCTTGGTAGGAGACAGGTCCTACGAGCAGTACTTC.

The genes are TRBV15 and TRBJ1-1, with 7 positions matching TRBD1. V lost 3 bases and J lost 3; bases outside the gene matches: 7. This CDR3 spans 15 amino acids. CDR1 and CDR2 (germline): LNHNV, YYDKDF (reference sequence). The CDR3: CATSRWRGLDTEAFF. In nucleotides, the CDR3 is TGTGCCACCAGCAGGTGGAGGGGGCTCGACACTGAAGCTTTCTTT.

The rearrangement uses TRBV11-2 and TRBJ2-7; 9 bases line up with TRBD1. Germline loops: CDR1 SGHAT, CDR2 FQNNGV. The V segment lost 5 bases and the J segment 7 bases; nucleotides outside the gene matches: 12. The length of the CDR3 is 15 residues. In DNA form, the CDR3 reads TGTGCCAGCAGCGCTAGCAGGGACAGGGCAGGGGAGCAGTACTTC. Translated: CASSASRDRAGEQYF.

The chain carries TRBV7-6 and TRBJ1-1, with D possibly being TRBD1 (5 bases). The germline CDR1 and CDR2 sequences are SGHVS and FNYEAQ. Trimming cost V 0 bases and J 5 bases, with 13 bases left between them. The CDR3 length is 15 residues. The CDR3, as DNA: TGTGCCAGCAGCTTAGCGTCGGGGGGAGGGACTGAAGCTTTCTTT. It encodes CASSLASGGGTEAFF.

By frequency in the sample, this clone is medium-sized. This chain links TRBV9 with TRBJ2-1, with 10 bases lining up with TRBD1. V shed 0 bases, J shed 7 bases, and the junction held 13 bases outside the gene matches. The CDR3 spans 18 residues. Per the germline V gene, CDR1 is SGDLS and CDR2 is YYNGEE. CDR3 DNA: TGTGCCAGCAGCGTAGCTAAGACAGGGGGCTCCTTGGGGAATGAGCAGTTCTTC. Translation: CASSVAKTGGSLGNEQFF. Looking up the rest from reference TRBV9 and TRBJ2-1 gives the full variable domain: DSGVTQTPKHLITATGQRVTLRCSPRSGDLSVYWYQQSLDQGLQFLIQYYNGEERAKGNILERFSAQQFPDLHSELNLSSLELGDSALYFCASSVAKTGGSLGNEQFFGPGTRLTVL.

The V call is TRBV18, the J call TRBJ1-3; D remains unclear. V shed 5 bases and J shed 0 bases, with 11 bases lying between them. The CDR3 length is 15 residues. The germline gives CDR1 KGHSH, CDR2 LQKENI. This CDR3 reads CASSAPSHSGNTIYF. CDR3 in DNA: TGTGCCAGCTCAGCCCCGAGCCACTCTGGAAACACCATATATTTT.

The chain has TRBV2 and TRBJ2-7; 8 bases align to TRBD1. Germline assignment: CDR1 SNHLY and CDR2 FYNNEI. The CDR3 contains 17 residues. After removal of 6 bases from V and 2 bases from J, the junction contained 15 bases not matched to a gene. For the CDR3, the DNA is TGTGCCAGCAGCCGAAGCCCTAGGGACAGGATTCCCTACGAGCAGTACTTC. It yields the protein CASSRSPRDRIPYEQYF.

V gene TRBV5-4 combines with J gene TRBJ2-5, with 9 bases identical to TRBD2. V shed 4 bases and J 5 bases; nucleotides not matched to a gene: 12. Germline lookup yields CDR1 SGHNT and CDR2 YYREEE (reference sequence). CDR3 length equals 16 residues. The CDR3 reads CASSLGTSNLGETQYF. The CDR3 bases are TGTGCCAGCAGCCTGGGGACTAGCAATCTAGGGGAGACCCAGTACTTC.

The rearrangement uses TRBV7-2 and TRBJ2-3; maybe TRBD1 (6 bases). The V and J ends lost 7 bases and 0 bases respectively, with 11 bases between them. The germline V gene encodes CDR1 SGHTA and CDR2 FQGNSA. This CDR3 comprises 14 residues. The CDR3 region is CASTTRGSTDTQYF. The CDR3 DNA is TGTGCCAGCACTACCAGGGGTAGCACAGATACGCAGTATTTT.

The rearrangement links TRBV30 to TRBJ2-1; 8 nucleotides line up with TRBD2. J lost 10 bases, V lost 3 bases, and 5 bases had no gene match. Germline values: CDR1 GTSNPN, CDR2 SVGIG (reference sequence). The CDR3 sequence is 12 residues long. The chain's CDR3 is CAWSSGGREQFF. In DNA, the CDR3 is TGTGCCTGGAGCTCGGGGGGGCGGGAGCAGTTCTTC.

The gene calls are TRBV5-5 and TRBJ1-1; D is unresolved. Germline loops: CDR1 SGHKS, CDR2 YYEKEE (reference sequence). This CDR3 is 15 amino acids long. The V and J ends lost 0 bases and 2 bases respectively, with 11 bases between them. CDR3 bases: TGTGCCAGCAGCTTGGCGGTAGGCGGTAACACTGAAGCTTTCTTT. This codes for CASSLAVGGNTEAFF.

The rearrangement joins TRBV10-1 to TRBJ2-5; 7 bases fit TRBD2. From germline, CDR1 is WNHNN and CDR2 SYGVQD (reference sequence). Unmatched junction bases numbered 1, after V lost 4 bases and J lost 2 bases. The CDR3 runs to 13 residues. CDR3 in amino acids: CASSGGGQETQYF. The CDR3 DNA follows: TGCGCCAGCAGTGGGGGGGGGCAAGAGACCCAGTACTTC.

V gene TRBV28 combines with J gene TRBJ1-2; perhaps TRBD1 as D (5 bases). CDR3 length equals 15 residues. V was pared by 8 bases and J by 1 base, with 17 bases between. Germline loops: CDR1 MDHEN, CDR2 SYDVKM. The CDR3 spells CASDRRAGNNYGYTF. CDR3 sequence (DNA): TGTGCCAGCGATAGAAGGGCAGGGAATAACTATGGCTACACCTTC.